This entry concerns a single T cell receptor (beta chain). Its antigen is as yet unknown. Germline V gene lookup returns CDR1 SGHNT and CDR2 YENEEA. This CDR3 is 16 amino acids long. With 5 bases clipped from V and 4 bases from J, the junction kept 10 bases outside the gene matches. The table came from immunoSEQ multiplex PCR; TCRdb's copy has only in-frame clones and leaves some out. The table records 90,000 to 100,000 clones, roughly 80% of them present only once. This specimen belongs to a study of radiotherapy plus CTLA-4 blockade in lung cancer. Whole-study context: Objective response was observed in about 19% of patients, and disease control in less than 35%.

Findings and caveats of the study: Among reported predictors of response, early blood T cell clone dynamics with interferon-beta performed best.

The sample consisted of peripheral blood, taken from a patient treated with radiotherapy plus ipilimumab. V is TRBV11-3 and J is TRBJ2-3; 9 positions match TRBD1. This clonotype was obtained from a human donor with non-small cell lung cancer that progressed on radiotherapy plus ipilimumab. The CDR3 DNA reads TGTGCCAGCAGCCGTTCTACAGGGGGCATCTCAGATACGCAGTATTTT. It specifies CASSRSTGGISDTQYF.